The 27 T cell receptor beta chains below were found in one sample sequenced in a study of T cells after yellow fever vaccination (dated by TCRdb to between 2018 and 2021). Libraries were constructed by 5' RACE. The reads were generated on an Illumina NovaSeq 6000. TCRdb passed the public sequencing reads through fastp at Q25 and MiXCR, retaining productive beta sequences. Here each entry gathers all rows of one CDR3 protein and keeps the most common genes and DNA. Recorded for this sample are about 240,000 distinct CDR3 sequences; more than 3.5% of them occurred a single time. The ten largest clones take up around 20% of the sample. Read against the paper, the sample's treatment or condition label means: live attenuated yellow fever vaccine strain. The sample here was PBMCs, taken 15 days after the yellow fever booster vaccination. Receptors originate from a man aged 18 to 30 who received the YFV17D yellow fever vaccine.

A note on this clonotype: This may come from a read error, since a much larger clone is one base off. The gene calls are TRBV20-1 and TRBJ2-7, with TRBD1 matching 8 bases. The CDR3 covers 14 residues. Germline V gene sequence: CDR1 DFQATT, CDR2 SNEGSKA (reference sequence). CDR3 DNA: TGCAGTGCTACCTCGACAGGGGCAAACTACGAGCAGTCCTTC. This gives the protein CSATSTGANYEQSF.

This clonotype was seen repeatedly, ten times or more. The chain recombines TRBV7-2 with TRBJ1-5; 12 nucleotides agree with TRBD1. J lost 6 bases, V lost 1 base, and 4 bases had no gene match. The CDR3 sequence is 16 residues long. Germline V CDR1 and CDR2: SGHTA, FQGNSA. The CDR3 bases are TGTGCCAGCAGCTTAGTGGGACAGGGGGCTGGTCAGCCCCAGCATTTT. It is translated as CASSLVGQGAGQPQHF.

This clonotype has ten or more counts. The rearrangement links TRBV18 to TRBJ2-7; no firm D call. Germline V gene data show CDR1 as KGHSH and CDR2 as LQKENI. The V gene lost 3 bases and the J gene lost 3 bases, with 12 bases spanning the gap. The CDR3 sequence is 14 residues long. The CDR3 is CASSPQSSRYEQYF. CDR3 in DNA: TGTGCCAGCTCACCCCAATCCAGTCGCTACGAGCAGTACTTC.

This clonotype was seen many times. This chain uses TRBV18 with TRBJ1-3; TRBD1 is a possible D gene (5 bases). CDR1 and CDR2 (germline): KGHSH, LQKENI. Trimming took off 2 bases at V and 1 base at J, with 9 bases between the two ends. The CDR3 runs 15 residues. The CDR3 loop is CASSPTRTSGNTIYF. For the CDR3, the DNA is TGTGCCAGCTCACCAACCAGGACATCTGGAAACACCATATATTTT.

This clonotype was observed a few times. The CDR3 nucleotides read TGTGCCAGCAGCAAAACCGGGACATCCAACGCCGGGGAGCTGTTTTTT. Translated, it gives CASSKTGTSNAGELFF. The rearrangement uses TRBV21-1 and TRBJ2-2; TRBD1, the table's D call, was not compared with the DNA. TRBV21-1 is flagged as a pseudogene. The CDR3 has 16 residues.

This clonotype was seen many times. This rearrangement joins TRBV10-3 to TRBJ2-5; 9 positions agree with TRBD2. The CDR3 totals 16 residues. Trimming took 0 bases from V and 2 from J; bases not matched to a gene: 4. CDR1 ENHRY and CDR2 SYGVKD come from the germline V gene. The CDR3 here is CAISESSGGEQETQYF. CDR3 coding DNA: TGTGCCATCAGTGAGTCTAGCGGGGGAGAGCAAGAGACCCAGTACTTC.

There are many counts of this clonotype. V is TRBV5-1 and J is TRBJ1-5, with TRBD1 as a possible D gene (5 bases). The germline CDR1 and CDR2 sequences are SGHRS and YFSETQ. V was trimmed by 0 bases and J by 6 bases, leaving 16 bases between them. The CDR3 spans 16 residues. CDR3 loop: CASSLVRGVGSQPQHF. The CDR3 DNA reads TGCGCCAGCAGCTTGGTGCGGGGGGTAGGGAGTCAGCCCCAGCATTTT.

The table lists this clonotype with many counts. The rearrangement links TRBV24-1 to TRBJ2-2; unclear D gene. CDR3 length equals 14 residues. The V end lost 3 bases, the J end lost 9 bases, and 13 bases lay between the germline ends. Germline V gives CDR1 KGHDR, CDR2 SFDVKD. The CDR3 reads CATSDPGSRRELFF. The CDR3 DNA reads TGTGCCACCAGTGATCCCGGGTCCCGGAGGGAGCTGTTTTTT.

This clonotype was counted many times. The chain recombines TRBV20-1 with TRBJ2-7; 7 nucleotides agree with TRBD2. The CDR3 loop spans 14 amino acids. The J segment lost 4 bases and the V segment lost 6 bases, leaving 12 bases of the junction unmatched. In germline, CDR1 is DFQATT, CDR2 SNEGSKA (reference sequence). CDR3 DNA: TGCAGTGCCCGGGGGTCGGGGGGACGATACGAGCAGTACTTC. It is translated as CSARGSGGRYEQYF.

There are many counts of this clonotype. CDR3 sequence reads: CASSFEQGAGETQYF. DNA of the CDR3: TGTGCCAGCAGTTTCGAACAGGGGGCTGGGGAGACCCAGTACTTC. J is TRBJ2-5 and V is TRBV6-5; the match to TRBD1 covers 9 bases. Germline CDR1 reads MNHEY; CDR2 reads SVGAGI. The CDR3 contains 15 residues. The junction had 8 bases not matched to a gene; V was cut back by 4 bases and J by 5 bases.

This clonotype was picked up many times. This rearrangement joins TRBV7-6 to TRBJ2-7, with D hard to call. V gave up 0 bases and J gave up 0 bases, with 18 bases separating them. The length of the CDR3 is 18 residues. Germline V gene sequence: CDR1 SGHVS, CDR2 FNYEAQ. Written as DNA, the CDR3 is TGTGCCAGCAGCTTAGCGGTGGAAGGACCTTATTTCTCCTACGAGCAGTACGTC. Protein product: CASSLAVEGPYFSYEQYV.

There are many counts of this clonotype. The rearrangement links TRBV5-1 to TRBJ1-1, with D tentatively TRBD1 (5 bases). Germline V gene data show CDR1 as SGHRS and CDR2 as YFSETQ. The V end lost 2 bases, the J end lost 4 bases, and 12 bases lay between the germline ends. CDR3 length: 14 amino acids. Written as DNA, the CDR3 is TGCGCCAGCAGCTTCCAGGGCTACGGCACTGAAGCTTTCTTT. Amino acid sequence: CASSFQGYGTEAFF.

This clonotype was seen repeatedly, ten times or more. CDR3 coding DNA: TGCGCCAGCAGCTTGGAGGCGGGGGGATTTTACGAGCAGTACTTC. Translated: CASSLEAGGFYEQYF. The chain uses TRBV5-1 and TRBJ2-7; TRBD2 matches at 8 bases. J was trimmed by 4 bases and V by 0 bases; bases with no gene match: 6. CDR1 and CDR2 from the germline V gene are SGHRS and YFSETQ. This CDR3 has 15 amino acids.

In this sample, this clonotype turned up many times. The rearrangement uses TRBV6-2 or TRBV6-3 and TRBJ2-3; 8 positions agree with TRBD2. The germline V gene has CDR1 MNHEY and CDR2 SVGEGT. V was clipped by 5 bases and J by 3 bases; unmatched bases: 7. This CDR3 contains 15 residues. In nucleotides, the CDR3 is TGTGCCAGCAGTCTAGGACTAGCCCAAACAGATACGCAGTATTTT. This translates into CASSLGLAQTDTQYF.

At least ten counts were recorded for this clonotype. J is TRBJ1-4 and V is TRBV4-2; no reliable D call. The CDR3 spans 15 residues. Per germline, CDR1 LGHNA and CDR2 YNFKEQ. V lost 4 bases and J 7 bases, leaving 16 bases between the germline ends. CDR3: CASSLIAGITEKLFF. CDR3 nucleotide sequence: TGTGCCAGCAGCCTAATTGCCGGGATAACTGAAAAACTGTTTTTT.

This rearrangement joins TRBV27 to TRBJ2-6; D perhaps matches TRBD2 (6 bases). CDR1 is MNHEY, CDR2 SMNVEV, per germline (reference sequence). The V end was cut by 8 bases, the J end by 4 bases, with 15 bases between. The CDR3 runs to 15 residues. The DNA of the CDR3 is TGTGCCAGCTCAAACGGAGGGTACGGGGCCAACGTCCTGACTTTC. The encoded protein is CASSNGGYGANVLTF.

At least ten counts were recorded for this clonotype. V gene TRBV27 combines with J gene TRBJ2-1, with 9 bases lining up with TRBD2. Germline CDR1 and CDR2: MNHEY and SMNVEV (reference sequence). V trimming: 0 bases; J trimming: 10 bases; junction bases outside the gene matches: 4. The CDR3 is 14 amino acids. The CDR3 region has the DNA TGTGCCAGCAGTTTATCGGTCCTAGCGGGGGAGCAGTTCTTC. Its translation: CASSLSVLAGEQFF.

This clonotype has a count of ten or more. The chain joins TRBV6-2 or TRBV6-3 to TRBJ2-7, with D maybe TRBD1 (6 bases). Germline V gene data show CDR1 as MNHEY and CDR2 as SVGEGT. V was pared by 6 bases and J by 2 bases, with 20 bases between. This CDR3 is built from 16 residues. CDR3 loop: CASSRPPRTDTYEQYF. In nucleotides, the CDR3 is TGTGCCAGCAGCCGCCCACCACGGACAGACACCTACGAGCAGTACTTC.

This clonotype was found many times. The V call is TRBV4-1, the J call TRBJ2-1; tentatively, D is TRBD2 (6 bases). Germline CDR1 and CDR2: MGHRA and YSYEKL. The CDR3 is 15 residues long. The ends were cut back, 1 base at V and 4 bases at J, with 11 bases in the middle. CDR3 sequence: CASSQVGRPYNEQFF. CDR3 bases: TGCGCCAGCAGCCAAGTGGGGAGGCCATACAATGAGCAGTTCTTC.

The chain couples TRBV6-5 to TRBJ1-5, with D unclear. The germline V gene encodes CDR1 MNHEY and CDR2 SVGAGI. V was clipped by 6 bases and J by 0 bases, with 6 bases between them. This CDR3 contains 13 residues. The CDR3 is CASRGFSNQPQHF. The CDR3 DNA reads TGTGCCAGCAGAGGATTTAGCAATCAGCCCCAGCATTTT.

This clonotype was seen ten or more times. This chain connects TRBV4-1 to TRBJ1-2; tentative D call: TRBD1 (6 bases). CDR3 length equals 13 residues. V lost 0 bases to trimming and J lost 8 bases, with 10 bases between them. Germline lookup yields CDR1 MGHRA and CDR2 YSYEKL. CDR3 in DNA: TGCGCCAGCAGCCAAGAGGGGGGCTGGGGCTACACCTTC. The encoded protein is CASSQEGGWGYTF.

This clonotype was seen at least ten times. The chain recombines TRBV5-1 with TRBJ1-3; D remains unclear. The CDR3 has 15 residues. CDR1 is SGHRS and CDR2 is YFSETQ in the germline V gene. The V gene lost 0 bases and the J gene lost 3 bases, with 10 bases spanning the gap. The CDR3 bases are TGCGCCAGCAGCTTGGTGGCAGGTGGTGGAAACACCATATATTTT. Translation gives CASSLVAGGGNTIYF. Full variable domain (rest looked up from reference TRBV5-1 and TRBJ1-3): KAGVTQTPRYLIKTRGQQVTLSCSPISGHRSVSWYQQTPGQGLQFLFEYFSETQRNKGNFPGRFSGRQFSNSRSEMNVSTLELGDSALYLCASSLVAGGGNTIYFGEGSWLTVV.

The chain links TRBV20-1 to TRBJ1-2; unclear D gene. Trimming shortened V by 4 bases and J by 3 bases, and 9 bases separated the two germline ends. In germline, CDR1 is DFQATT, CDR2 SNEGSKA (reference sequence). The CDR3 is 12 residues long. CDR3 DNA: TGCAGTGCTACCCAAAGGGACTATGGCTACACCTTC. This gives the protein CSATQRDYGYTF.

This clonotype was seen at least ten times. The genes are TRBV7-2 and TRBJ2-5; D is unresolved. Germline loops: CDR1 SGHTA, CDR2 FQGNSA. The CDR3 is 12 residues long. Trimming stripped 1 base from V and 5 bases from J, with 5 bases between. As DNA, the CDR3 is TGTGCCAGCAGCTTAGTTCTGGAGACCCAGTACTTC. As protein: CASSLVLETQYF.

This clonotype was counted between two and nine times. CDR3 in DNA: TGTGCCAGCAGCTTGGGGGGAAATGGTGAAGCTTTCTTT. Its translation is CASSLGGNGEAFF. The rearrangement links TRBV7-3 to TRBJ1-1, with D possibly matching TRBD1 (5 bases). CDR1 SGHTA and CDR2 FQGTGA come from the germline V gene. The V and J ends lost 3 bases and 7 bases respectively, with 12 bases between them. CDR3 length equals 13 residues.

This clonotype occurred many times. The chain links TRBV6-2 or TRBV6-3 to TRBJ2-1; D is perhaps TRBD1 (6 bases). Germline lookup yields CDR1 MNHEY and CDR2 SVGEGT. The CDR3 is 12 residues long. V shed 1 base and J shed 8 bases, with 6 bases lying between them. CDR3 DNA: TGTGCCAGCAGTTACTGGGGGCATGAGCAGTTCTTC. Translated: CASSYWGHEQFF.

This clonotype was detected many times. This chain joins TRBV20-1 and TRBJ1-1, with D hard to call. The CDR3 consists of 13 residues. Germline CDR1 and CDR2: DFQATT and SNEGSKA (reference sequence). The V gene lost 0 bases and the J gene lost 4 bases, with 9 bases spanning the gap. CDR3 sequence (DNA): TGCAGTGCTAGAGATTCGAGGGCCACTGAAGCTTTCTTT. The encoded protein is CSARDSRATEAFF.